A single sample gave rise to the 10 T cell receptor beta chains below, sequenced in a study of cytomegalovirus exposure and HLA in healthy donors. PCR amplification relied on 60 Vbeta primers (plus 13 Jbeta primers). The protocol was immunoSEQ multiplex PCR, while the TCRdb copy is restricted to in-frame clones and leaves out a portion. The data contain over 95,000 clones, 70% to 80% of them seen just once; the ten biggest clones take up about 2.5%. The sample taken for sequencing was PBMCs. These receptors all come from a female donor in good health and CMV-seronegative.

The chain uses TRBV7-2 and TRBJ2-3; D may be TRBD1 (6 bases). From germline, CDR1 is SGHTA and CDR2 FQGNSA. The CDR3 has 14 residues. The V end was cut by 4 bases, the J end by 3 bases, with 11 bases between. The DNA of the CDR3 is TGTGCCAGCAGCTCACAGGGTGCGACAGATACGCAGTATTTT. Protein product: CASSSQGATDTQYF.

CDR3 amino acids: CASSLAVSRPGREETQYF. CDR3 coding DNA: TGTGCCAGCAGCTTAGCCGTTTCCCGGCCCGGGCGGGAGGAGACCCAGTACTTC. The genes are TRBV7-9 and TRBJ2-5; 7 positions match TRBD2. V dropped 0 bases and J dropped 5; count of bases not matched to a gene: 15. Per the germline V gene, CDR1 is SEHNR and CDR2 is FQNEAQ (reference sequence). The length of the CDR3 is 18 residues. The whole variable domain, filled in from reference TRBV7-9 and TRBJ2-5, reads DTGVSQNPRHKITKRGQNVTFRCDPISEHNRLYWYRQTLGQGPEFLTYFQNEAQLEKSRLLSDRFSAERPKGSFSTLEIQRTEQGDSAMYLCASSLAVSRPGREETQYFGPGTRLLVL.

In its sample, this clone was seen once. V usage is TRBV5-1 and J usage is TRBJ1-1, with 7 bases aligning to TRBD1. The CDR3 contains 15 residues. J was trimmed by 2 bases and V by 4 bases; bases with no gene match: 8. The germline V gene encodes CDR1 SGHRS and CDR2 YFSETQ. The chain's CDR3 is CASSLWTGVNTEAFF. Written as DNA, the CDR3 is TGCGCCAGCAGCCTATGGACAGGAGTAAACACTGAAGCTTTCTTT.

The V gene is TRBV19, the J gene TRBJ2-7; D perhaps matches TRBD1 (5 bases). The CDR3 is 15 amino acids. Trimming cost V 7 bases and J 2 bases, with 18 bases left between them. Germline V gene data show CDR1 as LNHDA and CDR2 as SQIVND (reference sequence). CDR3 sequence reads: CASTLTGRLTYEQYF. CDR3 in DNA: TGTGCCAGTACCCTTACAGGACGGTTAACCTACGAGCAGTACTTC.

The chain carries TRBV7-6 and TRBJ2-2; 8 bases map to TRBD2. Per the germline V gene, CDR1 is SGHVS and CDR2 is FNYEAQ. V was pared by 3 bases and J by 5 bases, with 17 bases of the junction left unmatched. The CDR3 is 19 amino acids. The CDR3 nucleotides are TGTGCCAGCAGCTTGTCTAGTTATGCGGCGGGGGGAACTACCGGGGAGCTGTTTTTT. Residues: CASSLSSYAAGGTTGELFF.

This clone was detected only a few times. The chain recombines TRBV9 with TRBJ2-1, with a weak D call TRBD1 (6 bases). Per the germline V gene, CDR1 is SGDLS and CDR2 is YYNGEE. The CDR3 consists of 14 residues. The V end was cut by 5 bases, the J end by 8 bases, with 17 bases between. CDR3 nucleotides: TGTGCCAGCAGTGCTAACCCAGGGGATTATGAGCAGTTCTTC. Its protein is CASSANPGDYEQFF.

This chain joins TRBV25-1 and TRBJ1-1; TRBD1 is a possible D gene (6 bases). Germline lookup yields CDR1 MGHDK and CDR2 SYGVNS. V was cut by 1 base and J by 9 bases, with 12 bases left in between. The CDR3 runs 13 residues. CDR3 protein: CASSELDSGKAFF. The DNA of the CDR3 is TGTGCCAGCAGTGAATTGGACAGCGGGAAAGCTTTCTTT.

The V and J genes are TRBV7-8 and TRBJ2-7; D call uncertain. Germline CDR1 is SGHVS and CDR2 is FQNEAQ. This CDR3 comprises 14 residues. Between the trimmed V and J ends, which lost 3 bases and 3 bases, there was a span of 12 bases. This CDR3 is CASSFSIRFYEQYF. The DNA for the CDR3 is TGTGCCAGCAGCTTCTCGATTCGGTTCTACGAGCAGTACTTC.

The rearrangement links TRBV7-3 to TRBJ1-4, with TRBD1 as a possible D gene (5 bases). Trimming removed 3 bases at V and 8 bases at J, with 10 bases between. CDR1 and CDR2 from the germline V gene are SGHTA and FQGTGA. The CDR3 spans 13 residues. CDR3 sequence (DNA): TGTGCCAGCAGCTTCAGTGGGGGGGAAAAACTGTTTTTT. It specifies CASSFSGGEKLFF.

This sequence joins TRBV11-2 and TRBJ2-3; TRBD2 is a possible D gene (5 bases). This CDR3 is 15 amino acids long. V lost 8 bases and J lost 1, with 16 bases in between. Germline assignment: CDR1 SGHAT and CDR2 FQNNGV. The CDR3 spells CASSPGPGGTDTQYF. CDR3 nucleotides: TGTGCCAGCTCCCCCGGTCCCGGGGGCACAGATACGCAGTATTTT.